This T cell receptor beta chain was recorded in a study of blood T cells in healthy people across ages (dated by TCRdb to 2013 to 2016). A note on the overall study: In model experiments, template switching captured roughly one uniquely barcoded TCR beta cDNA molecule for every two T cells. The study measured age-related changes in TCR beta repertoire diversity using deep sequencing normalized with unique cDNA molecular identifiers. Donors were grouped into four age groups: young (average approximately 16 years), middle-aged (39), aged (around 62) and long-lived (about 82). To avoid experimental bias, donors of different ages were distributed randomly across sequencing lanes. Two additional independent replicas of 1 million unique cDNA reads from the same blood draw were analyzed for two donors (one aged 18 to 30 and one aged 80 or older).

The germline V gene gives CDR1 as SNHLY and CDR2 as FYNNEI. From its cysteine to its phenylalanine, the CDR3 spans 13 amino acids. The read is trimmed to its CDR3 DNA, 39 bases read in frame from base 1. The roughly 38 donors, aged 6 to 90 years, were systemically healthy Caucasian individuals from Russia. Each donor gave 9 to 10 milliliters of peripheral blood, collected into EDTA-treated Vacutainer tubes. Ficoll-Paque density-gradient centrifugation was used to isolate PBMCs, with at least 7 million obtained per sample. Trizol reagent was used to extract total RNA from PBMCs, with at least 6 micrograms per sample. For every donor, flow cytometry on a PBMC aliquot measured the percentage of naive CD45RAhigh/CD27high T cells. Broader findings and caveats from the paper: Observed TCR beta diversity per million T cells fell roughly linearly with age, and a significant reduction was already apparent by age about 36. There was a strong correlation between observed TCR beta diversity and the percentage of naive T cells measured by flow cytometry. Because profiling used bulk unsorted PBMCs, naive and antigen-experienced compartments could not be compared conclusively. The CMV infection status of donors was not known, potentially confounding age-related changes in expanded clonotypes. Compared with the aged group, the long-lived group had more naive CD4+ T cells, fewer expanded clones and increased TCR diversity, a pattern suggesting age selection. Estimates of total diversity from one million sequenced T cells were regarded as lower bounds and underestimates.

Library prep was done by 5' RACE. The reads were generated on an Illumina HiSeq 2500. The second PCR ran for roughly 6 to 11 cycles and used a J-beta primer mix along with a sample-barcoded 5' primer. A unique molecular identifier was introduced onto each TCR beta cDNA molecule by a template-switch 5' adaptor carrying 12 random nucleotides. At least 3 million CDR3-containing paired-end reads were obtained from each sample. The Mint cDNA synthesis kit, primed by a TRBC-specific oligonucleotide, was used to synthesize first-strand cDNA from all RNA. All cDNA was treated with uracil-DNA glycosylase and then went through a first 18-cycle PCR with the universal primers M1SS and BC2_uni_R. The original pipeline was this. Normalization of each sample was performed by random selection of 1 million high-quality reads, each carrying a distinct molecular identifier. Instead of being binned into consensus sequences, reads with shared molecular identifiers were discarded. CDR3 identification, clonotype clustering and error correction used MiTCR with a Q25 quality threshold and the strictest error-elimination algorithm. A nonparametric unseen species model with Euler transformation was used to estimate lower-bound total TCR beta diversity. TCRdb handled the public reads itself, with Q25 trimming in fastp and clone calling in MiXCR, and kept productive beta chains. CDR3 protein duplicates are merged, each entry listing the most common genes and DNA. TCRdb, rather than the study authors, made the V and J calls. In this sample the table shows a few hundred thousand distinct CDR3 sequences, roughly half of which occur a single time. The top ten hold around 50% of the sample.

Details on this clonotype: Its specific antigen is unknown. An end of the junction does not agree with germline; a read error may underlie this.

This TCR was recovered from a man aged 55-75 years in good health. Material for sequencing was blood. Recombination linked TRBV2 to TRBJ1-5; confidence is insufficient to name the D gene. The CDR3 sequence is CASKVGSNQPQHF. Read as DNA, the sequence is TGTGCCAGCAAGGTCGGGAGCAACCAGCCCCAGCATTTT.